These 28 T cell receptor beta chains came from one sample sequenced in a study of blood T cell repertoires in COVID-19. Data came from immunoSEQ multiplex PCR; TCRdb stores just in-frame clones and leaves some out. Seen here are 35,000 to 40,000 clones, over 75% observed once, and the top ten hold about 10%. The sequencing sample was made of peripheral blood. These receptors originate from a man in his sixties with active COVID-19.

This clone has only a few counts. In DNA form, the CDR3 reads TGTGCCAGCGATGACCCGAACAGGGTCGACACTGAAGCTTTCTTT. Amino acid sequence: CASDDPNRVDTEAFF. The V call is TRBV3-1 (or the pseudogene TRBV3-2), the J call TRBJ1-1, with a tentative D call TRBD1 (6 bases). The germline CDR1 and CDR2 sequences are LGHDT and YNNKEL (reference sequence). Trimming pared 8 bases from V and 3 bases from J, leaving 19 bases between. This CDR3 contains 15 residues.

The CDR3 sequence: CASSRTPGQAAETQYF. For the CDR3, the DNA is TGTGCCAGCAGCCGTACTCCGGGACAGGCCGCAGAGACCCAGTACTTC. The J gene is TRBJ2-5, the V gene TRBV7-9, with TRBD1 matching over 8 bases. Germline lookup yields CDR1 SEHNR and CDR2 FQNEAQ (reference sequence). The ends lost 5 bases at V and 4 bases at J; junction bases unmatched: 12. The CDR3 contains 16 residues.

CDR3 nucleotide sequence: TGCGCCAGCAGCCAAGGCACGGGAGGCAACGAGCAGTACTTC. This translates into CASSQGTGGNEQYF. The V call is TRBV4-1, the J call TRBJ2-7; 7 positions match TRBD2. Germline CDR1 MGHRA, CDR2 YSYEKL. The CDR3 has 14 amino acids. With V trimmed by 1 base and J by 5 bases, 5 bases remained unmatched.

The genes are TRBV3-1 (or the pseudogene TRBV3-2) and TRBJ2-2; 9 bases fit TRBD2. Germline V gene sequence: CDR1 LGHDT, CDR2 YNNKEL (reference sequence). J gave up 5 bases and V 3 bases, and 13 bases lay outside the gene matches. This CDR3 has 18 amino acids. The CDR3 spells CASSHVDGIAGVTGELFF. CDR3 sequence (DNA): TGTGCCAGCAGCCATGTAGACGGGATAGCGGGAGTAACCGGGGAGCTGTTTTTT.

This clone was picked up a small number of times. The chain recombines TRBV6-2 or TRBV6-3 with TRBJ1-6; 7 nucleotides agree with TRBD1. After removal of 2 bases from V and 9 bases from J, the junction contained 4 bases not matched to a gene. The CDR3 is made up of 14 amino acids. Germline CDR1 MNHEY, CDR2 SVGEGT. In DNA, the CDR3 is TGTGCCAGCAGTTACGACAGGGATGCTTCACCCCTCCACTTT. Its protein is CASSYDRDASPLHF.

V and J are TRBV19 and TRBJ2-2, with 7 bases that match TRBD1. The germline CDR1 and CDR2 sequences are LNHDA and SQIVND (reference sequence). The CDR3 is 14 residues long. J gave up 3 bases and V 6 bases, and 4 bases lay outside the gene matches. Here the CDR3 reads CASRRTGYTGELFF. As DNA, the CDR3 is TGTGCCAGTAGACGGACAGGCTACACCGGGGAGCTGTTTTTT. Complete variable domain (other parts from reference TRBV19 and TRBJ2-2): DGGITQSPKYLFRKEGQNVTLSCEQNLNHDAMYWYRQDPGQGLRLIYYSQIVNDFQKGDIAEGYSVSREKKESFPLTVTSAQKNPTAFYLCASRRTGYTGELFFGEGSRLTVL.

This chain connects TRBV7-9 to TRBJ2-2; a possible D gene is TRBD1 (7 bases). The V gene's germline CDR1 is SEHNR and CDR2 FQNEAQ (reference sequence). V was cut by 5 bases and J by 4 bases, with 17 bases left in between. The CDR3 has 16 residues. The CDR3 sequence is CASSRTSGGGTGELFF. In DNA, the CDR3 is TGTGCCAGCAGCAGGACTTCAGGGGGAGGCACCGGGGAGCTGTTTTTT.

This clone was counted only a few times. The chain is built from TRBV5-1 and TRBJ2-3; 12 positions agree with TRBD2. The CDR3 length is 17 residues. The germline gives CDR1 SGHRS, CDR2 YFSETQ. Trimming removed 2 bases from V and 7 bases from J; junction bases left unmatched: 11. CDR3: CASSLSGLAGGPNTQYF. The CDR3 bases are TGCGCCAGCAGCTTATCGGGGCTAGCGGGAGGGCCGAATACGCAGTATTTT.

The V gene is TRBV28, the J gene TRBJ2-7, with D possibly matching TRBD2 (6 bases). The CDR3 covers 14 residues. V was trimmed by 6 bases and J by 0 bases, leaving 12 bases between them. The germline CDR1 and CDR2 sequences are MDHEN and SYDVKM. In nucleotides, the CDR3 is TGTGCCAGCAGACCGGGACTCCACTCCTACGAGCAGTACTTC. Translated: CASRPGLHSYEQYF.

This rearrangement joins TRBV9 to TRBJ1-3, with D perhaps TRBD1 (6 bases). This CDR3 is 14 amino acids long. Germline V gives CDR1 SGDLS, CDR2 YYNGEE. Trimming removed 3 bases at V and 2 bases at J, with 9 bases between. This chain's CDR3 is CASSATGPGNTIYF. DNA for the CDR3: TGTGCCAGCAGCGCGACAGGCCCTGGAAACACCATATATTTT.

This chain links TRBV7-9 with TRBJ2-7; a weak D match, TRBD2 (5 bases). Trimming took 4 bases from V and 3 from J, leaving 7 bases between them. In germline, CDR1 is SEHNR, CDR2 FQNEAQ (reference sequence). This CDR3 spans 12 amino acids. DNA for the CDR3: TGTGCCAGCAGCTCCGACTACTACGAGCAGTACTTC. Translated: CASSSDYYEQYF.

The chain couples TRBV5-6 to TRBJ2-7; weak D call: TRBD1 (6 bases). CDR3 size: 13 residues. The V gene's germline CDR1 is SGHDT and CDR2 YYEEEE. V was clipped by 5 bases and J by 1 base, with 10 bases between them. The DNA for the CDR3 is TGTGCCAGCAGTTCTACAGGGTCCTACGAGCAGTACTTC. Its protein is CASSSTGSYEQYF.

This chain links TRBV7-2 with TRBJ2-5, with D possibly being TRBD1 (6 bases). The V end lost 5 bases, the J end lost 1 base, and 23 bases lay between the germline ends. The CDR3 runs to 18 residues. The germline V gene has CDR1 SGHTA and CDR2 FQGNSA. The CDR3: CASSPPLGGYTSQETQYF. The CDR3 DNA is TGTGCCAGCAGCCCCCCTCTTGGGGGCTACACGAGCCAAGAGACCCAGTACTTC. The full variable domain, with the rest looked up from reference TRBV7-2 and TRBJ2-5, is GAGVSQSPSNKVTEKGKDVELRCDPISGHTALYWYRQSLGQGLEFLIYFQGNSAPDKSGLPSDRFSAERTGGSVSTLTIQRTQQEDSAVYLCASSPPLGGYTSQETQYFGPGTRLLVL.

The V and J genes are TRBV2 and TRBJ2-3; perhaps TRBD1 as D (5 bases). Trimming pared 3 bases from V and 0 bases from J, leaving 10 bases between. Germline V gene sequence: CDR1 SNHLY, CDR2 FYNNEI. The CDR3 is 15 residues long. For the CDR3, the DNA is TGTGCCAGCAGTGAGGGGCAGGCTAGCACAGATACGCAGTATTTT. As protein: CASSEGQASTDTQYF.

V and J are TRBV24-1 and TRBJ2-1; 8 positions match TRBD1. Germline V gene data show CDR1 as KGHDR and CDR2 as SFDVKD. CDR3 length equals 12 residues. V trimming: 6 bases; J trimming: 6 bases; junction bases outside the gene matches: 0. Written as DNA, the CDR3 is TGTGCCACCAGTACAGGGGGCAATGAGCAGTTCTTC. This encodes CATSTGGNEQFF.

CDR3 residues: CASSPGTGRNQPQHF. The CDR3 region has the DNA TGCGCCAGCAGCCCCGGGACAGGGCGGAATCAGCCCCAGCATTTT. The chain uses TRBV5-1 and TRBJ1-5, with 9 positions matching TRBD1. CDR1 SGHRS and CDR2 YFSETQ come from the germline V gene. This CDR3 has 15 residues. Germline trimming cut 4 bases from V and 4 bases from J; bases unmatched to any gene: 6.

The rearrangement joins TRBV5-1 to TRBJ2-5; tentative D call: TRBD1 (6 bases). Germline loops: CDR1 SGHRS, CDR2 YFSETQ. CDR3 size: 17 residues. V lost 1 base and J lost 5, with 21 bases in between. The CDR3 DNA sequence: TGCGCCAGCAGCTTGTCCTCAGGACAGCGAGGGGTTGAGACCCAGTACTTC. It specifies CASSLSSGQRGVETQYF.

This sequence joins TRBV18 and TRBJ2-7, with TRBD1 as a possible D gene (6 bases). The CDR3 has 15 amino acids. The ends were cut back, 4 bases at V and 3 bases at J, with 16 bases in the middle. Germline V gene data show CDR1 as KGHSH and CDR2 as LQKENI. CDR3 protein: CASSQIRGVSYEQYF. The CDR3 nucleotides read TGTGCCAGCTCACAGATCAGGGGAGTAAGCTACGAGCAGTACTTC.

This chain joins TRBV7-2 and TRBJ2-1; possible D gene TRBD1, 5 bases. V was trimmed by 3 bases and J by 2 bases, leaving 8 bases between them. The CDR3 length is 14 residues. CDR1 and CDR2 (germline): SGHTA, FQGNSA. The CDR3 region is CASSLAGTYNEQFF. CDR3 nucleotides: TGTGCCAGCAGCTTGGCAGGGACCTACAATGAGCAGTTCTTC.

The V call is TRBV19, the J call TRBJ2-1, with 8 nucleotides matching TRBD2. The CDR3 has 14 amino acids. The V segment lost 3 bases and the J segment 9 bases; nucleotides outside the gene matches: 7. Germline V gene lookup returns CDR1 LNHDA and CDR2 SQIVND (reference sequence). CDR3 sequence: CASSMTGGPTEQFF. DNA for the CDR3: TGTGCCAGTAGTATGACGGGAGGGCCAACTGAGCAGTTCTTC.

CDR3 nucleotides: TGTGCCAGCTCACCACAGGACAGGGGGGATTCACCCCTCCACTTT. Amino acids: CASSPQDRGDSPLHF. The chain recombines TRBV18 with TRBJ1-6, with TRBD1 matching over 10 bases. The CDR3 length is 15 residues. Germline assignment: CDR1 KGHSH and CDR2 LQKENI. The J segment lost 8 bases and the V segment lost 1 base, leaving 2 bases of the junction unmatched.

In this sample, this clone turned up once. The rearrangement joins TRBV6-5 to TRBJ2-2, with TRBD2 matching 7 bases. Germline CDR1 and CDR2: MNHEY and SVGAGI. V was pared by 3 bases and J by 6 bases, with 4 bases of the junction left unmatched. The CDR3 is 14 residues long. The CDR3 protein is CASSYRAGAGELFF. The CDR3 region has the DNA TGTGCCAGCAGTTATCGGGCGGGAGCCGGGGAGCTGTTTTTT.

The chain uses TRBV9 and TRBJ2-2, with D possibly being TRBD2 (5 bases). The CDR3 contains 14 residues. Deletions cut 4 bases from V and 3 bases from J, with 10 bases between. The germline V gene has CDR1 SGDLS and CDR2 YYNGEE. CDR3: CASSLTTYTGELFF. For the CDR3, the DNA is TGTGCCAGCAGCCTGACTACCTACACCGGGGAGCTGTTTTTT.

The genes are TRBV12-3 or TRBV12-4 and TRBJ2-7; 8 nucleotides agree with TRBD1. The V gene end was trimmed by 6 bases and the J gene end by 6 bases; junction bases not matched to a gene: 4. This CDR3 contains 12 residues. The DNA for the CDR3 is TGTGCCAGCAGATCGACAGGGGCCGAGCAGTACTTC. Encoded protein: CASRSTGAEQYF.

This chain uses TRBV10-3 with TRBJ2-1, with D perhaps TRBD2 (5 bases). V was shortened by 5 bases and J by 5 bases, with 13 bases between the two germline ends. The germline V gene has CDR1 ENHRY and CDR2 SYGVKD. The CDR3 loop spans 14 amino acids. The CDR3 region has the DNA TGTGCCATCAGTCTAGGGAGTCGGGACAATGAGCAGTTCTTC. It yields the protein CAISLGSRDNEQFF.

CDR3 sequence reads: CASSSGGTSYEQYF. CDR3 DNA sequence: TGTGCCAGCAGTTCGGGGGGGACCTCCTACGAGCAGTACTTC. V is TRBV6-5 and J is TRBJ2-7; 8 nucleotides match TRBD2. V lost 4 bases, J lost 0 bases, and 2 bases stayed unmatched. The germline CDR1 and CDR2 sequences are MNHEY and SVGAGI. The CDR3 extends over 14 amino acids.

The V call is TRBV4-3, the J call TRBJ1-3; D gene uncertain. This CDR3 spans 19 amino acids. V was clipped by 0 bases and J by 0 bases, with 18 bases between them. Per the germline V gene, CDR1 is LGHNA and CDR2 is YSLEER. CDR3 amino acids: CASSQDGESGVPSGNTIYF. CDR3 nucleotide sequence: TGCGCCAGCAGCCAAGACGGGGAGTCAGGCGTCCCCTCTGGAAACACCATATATTTT.

The J gene is TRBJ2-1, the V gene TRBV4-2; D is unresolved. Germline CDR1 reads LGHNA; CDR2 reads YNFKEQ. V lost 0 bases and J lost 8, with 5 bases in between. The CDR3 contains 12 residues. The CDR3 protein is CASSQEHDEQFF. The CDR3 DNA follows: TGTGCCAGCAGCCAAGAACATGATGAGCAGTTCTTC.